Detailed here is one T cell receptor beta chain. Its specificity is not known. The CDR3 runs 15 residues. The germline gives CDR1 SNHLY, CDR2 FYNNEI. With V trimmed by 7 bases and J by 5 bases, 6 bases remained unmatched. Then a second PCR, running roughly 7 to 12 cycles, was carried out with a sample-barcoded 5' primer and a J-beta primer mix. Each cDNA molecule, via a template-switch adaptor with 12 random nucleotides, was tagged. TCRdb ran MiXCR on the 5' RACE reads and lists one entry per CDR3 protein. In the table there are around 580,000 distinct CDR3 sequences, around half of which are singletons. Whenever a sample was processed, at least 6.5 million PBMCs were isolated. This specimen belongs to a study of blood T cells in healthy people across ages. Study-level findings and limits: Using unsorted PBMCs precluded a conclusive naive versus antigen-experienced comparison.

The chain couples TRBV2 to TRBJ2-3, with 13 bases matching TRBD2. Sequenced input: blood. This receptor was obtained from a man at least 80 years old in good health. Written as DNA, the CDR3 is TGTGCCAGCACCGGGACTAGCGGGGTACTAGATACGCAGTATTTT. It yields the protein CASTGTSGVLDTQYF.